This TCR beta chain was observed in a study of blood T cell repertoires in COVID-19. Using immunoSEQ multiplex PCR, the repertoire was profiled, and TCRdb retains in-frame clones only, with some absent. The sample holds a few hundred thousand clones; 70% to 90% are singletons and the top ten take 6% to 6.5%. The V gene's germline CDR1 is SGHVS and CDR2 FNYEAQ. The J segment lost 2 bases and the V segment lost 1 base, leaving 4 bases of the junction unmatched. The CDR3 sequence is 17 residues long. The sample was peripheral blood. The sequence came from a woman in her 30s with COVID-19, enrolled during active disease. The rearrangement links TRBV7-6 to TRBJ2-5, with 13 bases that match TRBD2. CDR3 nucleotide sequence: TGTGCCAGCAGCTTAGGACTAGCGGGGGGATTTCAAGAGACCCAGTACTTC. Translating gives CASSLGLAGGFQETQYF.